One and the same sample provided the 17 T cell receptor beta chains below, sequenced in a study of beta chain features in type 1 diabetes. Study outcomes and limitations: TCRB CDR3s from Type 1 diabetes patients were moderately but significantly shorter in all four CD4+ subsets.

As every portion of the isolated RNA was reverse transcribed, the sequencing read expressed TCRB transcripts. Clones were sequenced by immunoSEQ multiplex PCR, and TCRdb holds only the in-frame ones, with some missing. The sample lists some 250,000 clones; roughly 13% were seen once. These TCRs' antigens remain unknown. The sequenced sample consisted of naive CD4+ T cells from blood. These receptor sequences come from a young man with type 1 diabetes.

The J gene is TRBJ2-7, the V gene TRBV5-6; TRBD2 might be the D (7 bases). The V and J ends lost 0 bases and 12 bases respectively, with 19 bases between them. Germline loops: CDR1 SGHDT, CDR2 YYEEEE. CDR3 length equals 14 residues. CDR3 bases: TGTGCCAGCAGCTTGGTTCGGGCCCCCGGGGGGCCGTACTTC. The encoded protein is CASSLVRAPGGPYF.

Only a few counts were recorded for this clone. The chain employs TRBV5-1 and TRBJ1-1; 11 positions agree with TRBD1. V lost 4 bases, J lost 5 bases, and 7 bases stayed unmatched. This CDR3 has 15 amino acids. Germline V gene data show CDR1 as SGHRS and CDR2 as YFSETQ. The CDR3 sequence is CASSVGGTGGTEAFF. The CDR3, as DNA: TGCGCCAGCAGCGTAGGCGGGACAGGGGGTACTGAAGCTTTCTTT.

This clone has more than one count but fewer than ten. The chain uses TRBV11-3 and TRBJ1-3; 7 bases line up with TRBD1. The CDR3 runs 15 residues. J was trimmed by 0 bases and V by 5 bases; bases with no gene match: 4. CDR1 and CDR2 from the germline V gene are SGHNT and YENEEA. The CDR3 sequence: CASSQGQNSGNTIYF. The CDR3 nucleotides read TGTGCCAGCAGCCAGGGACAGAACTCTGGAAACACCATATATTTT. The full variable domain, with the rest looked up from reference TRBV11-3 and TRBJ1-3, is EAGVVQSPRYKIIEKKQPVAFWCNPISGHNTLYWYLQNLGQGPELLIRYENEEAVDDSQLPKDRFSAERLKGVDSTLKIQPAELGDSAVYLCASSQGQNSGNTIYFGEGSWLTVV.

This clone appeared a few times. The CDR3 sequence: CASQRGLYNEQFF. CDR3 nucleotides: TGTGCCAGTCAGCGGGGCCTATACAATGAGCAGTTCTTC. The chain joins TRBV2 to TRBJ2-1; 7 bases line up with TRBD2. V lost 9 bases and J lost 4; bases outside the gene matches: 6. Germline lookup yields CDR1 SNHLY and CDR2 FYNNEI. CDR3 length: 13 amino acids.

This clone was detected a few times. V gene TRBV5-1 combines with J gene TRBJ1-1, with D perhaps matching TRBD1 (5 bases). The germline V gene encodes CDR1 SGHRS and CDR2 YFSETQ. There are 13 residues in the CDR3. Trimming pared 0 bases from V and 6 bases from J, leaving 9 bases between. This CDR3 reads CASSLGQGPEAFF. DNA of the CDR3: TGCGCCAGCAGCTTGGGGCAGGGCCCTGAAGCTTTCTTT. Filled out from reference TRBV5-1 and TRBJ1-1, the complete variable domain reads KAGVTQTPRYLIKTRGQQVTLSCSPISGHRSVSWYQQTPGQGLQFLFEYFSETQRNKGNFPGRFSGRQFSNSRSEMNVSTLELGDSALYLCASSLGQGPEAFFGQGTRLTVV.

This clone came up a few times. The CDR3 nucleotides read TGTGCCAGCAGCGTAGGGAGCTACAATGAGCAGTTCTTC. Protein: CASSVGSYNEQFF. The J gene is TRBJ2-1, the V gene TRBV9; D is uncertain. The CDR3 spans 13 residues. The V gene lost 0 bases and the J gene lost 3 bases, with 4 bases spanning the gap. CDR1 is SGDLS and CDR2 is YYNGEE in the germline V gene. The variable domain in full, with the rest retrieved from reference TRBV9 and TRBJ2-1, is DSGVTQTPKHLITATGQRVTLRCSPRSGDLSVYWYQQSLDQGLQFLIQYYNGEERAKGNILERFSAQQFPDLHSELNLSSLELGDSALYFCASSVGSYNEQFFGPGTRLTVL.

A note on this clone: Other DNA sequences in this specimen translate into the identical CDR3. The CDR3 spells CASSPRTEGEQYF. The CDR3 nucleotides are TGCGCCAGCAGCCCGAGGACGGAGGGCGAGCAGTACTTC. V usage is TRBV5-1 and J usage is TRBJ2-7; D perhaps matches TRBD2 (6 bases). The CDR3 consists of 13 residues. CDR1 and CDR2 from the germline V gene are SGHRS and YFSETQ. V dropped 4 bases and J dropped 6 bases, with 14 bases sitting between them.

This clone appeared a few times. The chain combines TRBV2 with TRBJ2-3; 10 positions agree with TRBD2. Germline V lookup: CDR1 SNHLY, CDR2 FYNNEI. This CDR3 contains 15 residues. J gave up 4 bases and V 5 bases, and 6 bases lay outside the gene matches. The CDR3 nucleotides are TGTGCCAGCAGTTCTAGCGGGGGATTCTCAGATACGCAGTATTTT. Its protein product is CASSSSGGFSDTQYF. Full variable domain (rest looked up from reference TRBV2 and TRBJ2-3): EPEVTQTPSHQVTQMGQEVILRCVPISNHLYFYWYRQILGQKVEFLVSFYNNEISEKSEIFDDQFSVERPDGSNFTLKIRSTKLEDSAMYFCASSSSGGFSDTQYFGPGTRLTVL.

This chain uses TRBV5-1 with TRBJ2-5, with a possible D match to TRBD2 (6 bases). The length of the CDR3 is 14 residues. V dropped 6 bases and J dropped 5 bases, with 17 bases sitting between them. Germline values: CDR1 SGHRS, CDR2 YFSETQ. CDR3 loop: CASNSGEETETQYF. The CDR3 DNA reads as TGCGCCAGCAACTCGGGGGAGGAAACGGAGACCCAGTACTTC.

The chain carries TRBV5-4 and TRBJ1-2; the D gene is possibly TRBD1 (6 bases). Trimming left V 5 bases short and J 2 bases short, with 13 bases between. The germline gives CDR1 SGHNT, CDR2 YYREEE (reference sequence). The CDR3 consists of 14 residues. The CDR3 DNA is TGTGCCAGCAGGCCAGGAACAGGGAACTATGGCTACACCTTC. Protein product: CASRPGTGNYGYTF.

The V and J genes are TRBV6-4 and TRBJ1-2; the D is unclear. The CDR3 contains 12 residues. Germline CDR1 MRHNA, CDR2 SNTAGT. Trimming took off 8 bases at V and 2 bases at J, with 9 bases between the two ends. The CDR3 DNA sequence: TGTGCCAGCTCAGACGGGAACTATGGCTACACCTTC. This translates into CASSDGNYGYTF.

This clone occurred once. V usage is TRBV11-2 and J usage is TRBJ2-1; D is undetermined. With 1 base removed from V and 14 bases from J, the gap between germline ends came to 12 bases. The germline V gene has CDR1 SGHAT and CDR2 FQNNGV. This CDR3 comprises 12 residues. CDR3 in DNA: TGTGCCAGCAGCTTAGGTTTCCGAGAAGAGTTCTTC. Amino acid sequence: CASSLGFREEFF.

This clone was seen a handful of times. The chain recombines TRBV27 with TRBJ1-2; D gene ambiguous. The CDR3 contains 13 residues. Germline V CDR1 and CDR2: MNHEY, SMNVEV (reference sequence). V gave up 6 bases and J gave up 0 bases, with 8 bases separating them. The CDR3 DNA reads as TGTGCCAGCAGGTCTTATACTAACTATGGCTACACCTTC. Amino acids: CASRSYTNYGYTF.

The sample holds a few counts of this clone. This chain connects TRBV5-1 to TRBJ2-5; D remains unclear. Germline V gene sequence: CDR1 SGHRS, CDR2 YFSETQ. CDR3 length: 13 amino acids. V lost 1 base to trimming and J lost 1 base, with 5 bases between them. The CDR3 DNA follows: TGCGCCAGCAGCTTGTCCCTCCAAGAGACCCAGTACTTC. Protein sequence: CASSLSLQETQYF.

The CDR3 bases are TGCAGCGGGGGTGGCGGGGCCTACGAGCAGTACTTC. This gives the protein CSGGGGAYEQYF. The genes are TRBV29-1 and TRBJ2-7; perhaps TRBD2 as D (6 bases). Trimming removed 7 bases at V and 2 bases at J, with 12 bases between. Germline V gene lookup returns CDR1 SQVTM and CDR2 ANQGSEA. The CDR3 contains 12 residues.

DNA of the CDR3: TGCGCCAGCAGCTTGGCCAGGCAATTGGAGACCCAGTACTTC. Residues: CASSLARQLETQYF. The genes are TRBV5-1 and TRBJ2-5; D call uncertain. This CDR3 has 14 amino acids. Germline assignment: CDR1 SGHRS and CDR2 YFSETQ. Trimming removed 0 bases at V and 5 bases at J, with 11 bases between.

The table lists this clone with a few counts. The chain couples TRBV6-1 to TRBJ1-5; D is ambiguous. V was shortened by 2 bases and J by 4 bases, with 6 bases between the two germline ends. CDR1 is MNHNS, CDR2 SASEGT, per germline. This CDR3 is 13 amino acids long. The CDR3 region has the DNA TGTGCCAGCAGTGAAAACGGGAATCAGCCCCAGCATTTT. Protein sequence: CASSENGNQPQHF.